This paragraph covers one TCR beta chain sequence. The antigen is unknown. At one end, the junction sequence differs from germline, possibly due to a read error. 5'RACE with constant-segment primers yielded barcoded, UMI-tagged TCR alpha and TCR beta cDNA libraries. TCRdb passed the 5' RACE reads through MiXCR, listing each CDR3 protein once. There are approximately 290,000 distinct CDR3 sequences in the sample; roughly 21% occur only once, and 20% to 25% lies in the top ten. The CDR3 extends over 16 amino acids. CDR1 and CDR2 (germline): MNHEY, SVGEGT. The entry originates in a study of T-cell memory formation after mild COVID-19. Whole-study results and caveats: Cross-reactive memory appears to have joined, as suggested by some responding clones showing up in pre-infection memory. Whether day 37 second-wave clones are SARS-CoV-2-specific was not confirmed.

The specimen sequenced was PBMCs or a T cell subset sorted from them (not recorded which). The chain recombines TRBV6-2 or TRBV6-3 with TRBJ2-7; 9 positions match TRBD1. The source is a man between 18 and 29 years old who had mild COVID-19 (a few samples of this study predate the infection). Cell type and time point are not known. The CDR3 sequence is CASSYDVRTGDYGQYF. The CDR3 nucleotides read TGTGCCAGCAGTTACGACGTCAGGACAGGGGACTACGGGCAGTACTTC.